What follows is one T cell receptor beta chain and its context. What antigen it recognizes has not been identified. Base qualities are not recorded, but no much larger clone differs from it by a single base. From a lookup of the germline V gene (reference sequence), CDR1 and CDR2 are SGHNT and YYREEE. The CDR3 contains 14 residues, cysteine and phenylalanine counted. The CDR3 DNA has 42 bases and is translated from base 1. The germline V end is reduced by 0 bases and the J end by 4 bases; junction bases left unmatched: 4. This sample stems from a study of control samples from healthy donors and cancer patients (dated by TCRdb to the early 2020s). Receptor libraries were prepared by the immunoSEQ multiplex PCR assay. TCRdb stores this immuneACCESS table with in-frame sequences only. Part of the clones is absent; in the studies checked, under half of the shortfall reflects unresolved V genes, and no reason is known for the rest. The sample has over 65,000 clones on record, about 93% of them singletons. The ten top clones hold over 5% of the sample.

Here the chain combines TRBV5-4 and TRBJ2-7, and 7 bases in between align with TRBD2. The clonotype was recovered from a woman in her forties in good health. The specimen sequenced was blood. At the DNA level, the sequence is TGTGCCAGCAGCTTGGGGGGCGGGGGTTACGAGCAGTACTTC. Protein translation: CASSLGGGGYEQYF.